These 9 T cell receptor beta chains were all obtained from the same sample, sequenced in a study of blood T cell repertoires in COVID-19. The table came from immunoSEQ multiplex PCR; TCRdb's copy has only in-frame clones and leaves some out. This repertoire shows under 250,000 clones, around 80% found once; its top ten account for more than 9%. Material: peripheral blood. These receptors were taken from a man aged 50 to 60 with active or convalescent COVID-19.

The V gene is TRBV7-2, the J gene TRBJ1-4; tentative D call: TRBD1 (5 bases). Looked up from germline, CDR1 is SGHTA and CDR2 is FQGNSA. The CDR3 spans 14 residues. V lost 1 base, J lost 8 bases, and 11 bases lay in between. This CDR3 reads CASSLGRGGEKLFF. The CDR3 nucleotides are TGTGCCAGCAGCTTAGGGAGGGGTGGGGAAAAACTGTTTTTT.

This clone was detected once. This chain links TRBV28 with TRBJ2-7; TRBD2 aligns across 8 bases. The CDR3 is made up of 14 amino acids. Germline values: CDR1 MDHEN, CDR2 SYDVKM. The V and J ends lost 6 bases and 6 bases, in that order; junction bases with no gene match: 10. CDR3 in amino acids: CASSSAGGASEQYV. The CDR3 region has the DNA TGTGCCAGCAGCTCGGCCGGGGGGGCGAGCGAGCAGTACGTC.

Note on this clone: In the same sample, other DNA sequences code for this CDR3. The rearrangement joins TRBV5-1 to TRBJ2-5; 9 bases agree with TRBD2. With V trimmed by 4 bases and J by 1 base, 5 bases remained unmatched. The CDR3 is 15 residues long. Germline V gives CDR1 SGHRS, CDR2 YFSETQ. The DNA of the CDR3 is TGCGCCAGCAGCCCGGGACTAGCAGGCCAAGAGACCCAGTACTTC. This encodes CASSPGLAGQETQYF.

This clone has more than one count but fewer than ten. CDR3: CASSLAGRAADTQYF. The CDR3 DNA is TGTGCCAGCAGCTTAGCCGGGAGGGCGGCAGATACGCAGTATTTT. The V call is TRBV7-8, the J call TRBJ2-3; TRBD2 agrees at 8 bases. The CDR3 length is 15 residues. With 0 bases clipped from V and 4 bases from J, the junction kept 3 bases outside the gene matches. The germline V gene has CDR1 SGHVS and CDR2 FQNEAQ.

The V call is TRBV7-9, the J call TRBJ1-2, with a tentative D call TRBD1 (6 bases). The CDR3 totals 14 residues. The germline V gene has CDR1 SEHNR and CDR2 FQNEAQ (reference sequence). V dropped 6 bases and J dropped 3 bases, with 14 bases sitting between them. CDR3 residues: CASSYGGVDYGYTF. The CDR3 bases are TGTGCCAGCAGTTATGGGGGCGTTGACTATGGCTACACCTTC.

The V and J genes are TRBV7-9 and TRBJ2-1, with 13 bases that match TRBD2. CDR3 length: 16 amino acids. Germline V gene data show CDR1 as SEHNR and CDR2 as FQNEAQ (reference sequence). J gave up 9 bases and V 5 bases, and 10 bases lay outside the gene matches. This chain's CDR3 is CASSPRLAGGLGEQFF. As DNA, the CDR3 is TGTGCCAGCAGCCCCCGACTAGCGGGAGGACTTGGTGAGCAGTTCTTC.

This chain links TRBV7-9 with TRBJ1-5; a weak D match, TRBD1 (5 bases). Germline loops: CDR1 SEHNR, CDR2 FQNEAQ (reference sequence). The CDR3 runs 13 residues. V gave up 3 bases and J gave up 8 bases, with 11 bases separating them. The CDR3 reads CASSFEGREPQHF. CDR3 DNA sequence: TGTGCCAGCAGCTTCGAGGGGAGGGAGCCCCAGCATTTT.

This rearrangement joins TRBV5-8 to TRBJ1-5; 7 bases map to TRBD1. Per germline, CDR1 SGHTS and CDR2 YDEGEE. The V and J ends lost 4 bases and 3 bases, in that order; junction bases with no gene match: 13. The CDR3 contains 17 residues. CDR3 nucleotides: TGTGCCAGCAGCCACACAGGGGAAAACAACCCCAATCAGCCCCAGCATTTT. This sequence encodes CASSHTGENNPNQPQHF.

The V gene is TRBV5-4, the J gene TRBJ2-5, with 9 bases that match TRBD2. The trim removed 0 bases at V and 7 bases at J, leaving 13 bases unmatched. This CDR3 is 17 amino acids long. In germline, CDR1 is SGHNT, CDR2 YYREEE (reference sequence). The CDR3 DNA sequence: TGTGCCAGCAGCTTGGAGCTAGCGGGGCTCTCAGGTCGGACCCAGTACTTC. Its translation: CASSLELAGLSGRTQYF.